This passage covers 11 T cell receptor beta chains from one sample sequenced in a study of metastatic and nonmetastatic thyroid tumors. No patient had received any treatment before thyroid surgery. TCRdb re-analyzed the PCR reads using MiXCR. Among roughly 20,000 clones listed, less than 35% were seen once. The sample comprised blood. The source is a female donor with papillary thyroid cancer or a benign thyroid nodule (not recorded which). Some clones in this sample may be carry-over from other donors' samples.

This clone was found many times. The chain joins TRBV27 to TRBJ2-2; unclear D gene. The germline CDR1 and CDR2 sequences are MNHEY and SMNVEV (reference sequence). The germline V and J ends were trimmed by 3 bases and 6 bases, with 5 bases remaining between them. This CDR3 is built from 12 residues. CDR3 bases: TGTGCCAGCAGTTTCCTCGCCGGGGAGCTGTTTTTT. The encoded protein is CASSFLAGELFF.

This clone was picked up many times. A much larger clone lies one base from this, so it may be a read error. Other DNA variants within this sample encode the same CDR3. The chain couples TRBV6-4 to TRBJ2-3; 9 positions agree with TRBD2. There are 14 residues in the CDR3. In germline, CDR1 is MRHNA, CDR2 SNTAGT. DNA of the CDR3: TGTGCCAGCAGCCAAGCGGGGGGCACAGATACGCAGTACTTT. Translating it yields CASSQAGGTDTQYF.

This clone was counted at least ten times. This chain uses TRBV9 with TRBJ1-1, with D unclear. V was shortened by 3 bases and J by 5 bases, with 11 bases between the two germline ends. The CDR3 contains 13 residues. Germline V lookup: CDR1 SGDLS, CDR2 YYNGEE. The CDR3 bases are TGTGCCAGCAGCGAATTTTTGAGGACTGAAGCTTTCTTT. Translation: CASSEFLRTEAFF.

This clone has a handful of counts. One end of the junction is discordant with germline, which a read error may explain. The chain is built from TRBV27 and TRBJ1-2; 7 bases fit TRBD1. Germline V CDR1 and CDR2: MNHEY, SMNVEV (reference sequence). This CDR3 is 13 amino acids long. The CDR3 coding sequence is TGCGCCAGCAGTCCCTCCGGGACAGCTGGCTACACCTTC. Translating it yields CASSPSGTAGYTF.

This chain joins TRBV4-1 and TRBJ2-3; TRBD2 matches 8 bases. The germline gives CDR1 MGHRA, CDR2 YSYEKL. The length of the CDR3 is 17 residues. Losses at the gene ends were 5 bases for V and 3 bases for J; bases not matched to a gene: 13. CDR3 in amino acids: CASSDHGSGDLTDTQYF. The CDR3 nucleotides read TGCGCCAGCAGCGACCACGGTAGCGGGGACTTGACAGATACGCAGTATTTT.

At least ten counts were recorded for this clone. This chain joins TRBV13 and TRBJ2-3; 10 bases line up with TRBD2. Germline lookup yields CDR1 PRHDT and CDR2 FYEKMQ (reference sequence). The CDR3 length is 20 residues. The V segment lost 5 bases and the J segment 0 bases; nucleotides outside the gene matches: 17. This CDR3 reads CASSPRIASRTSGSTDTQYF. DNA of the CDR3: TGTGCCAGCAGCCCCAGGATAGCTAGCAGGACTAGCGGTAGCACAGATACGCAGTATTTT. Together with reference TRBV13 and TRBJ2-3, the CDR3 gives the full variable domain: AAGVIQSPRHLIKEKRETATLKCYPIPRHDTVYWYQQGPGQDPQFLISFYEKMQSDKGSIPDRFSAQQFSDYHSELNMSSLELGDSALYFCASSPRIASRTSGSTDTQYFGPGTRLTVL.

By frequency in the sample, this clone is medium-sized. This chain uses TRBV7-3 with TRBJ2-1; the D gene is possibly TRBD1 (6 bases). Germline V gene data show CDR1 as SGHTA and CDR2 as FQGTGA. The CDR3 is 18 amino acids. V was cut by 0 bases and J by 2 bases, with 17 bases left in between. The CDR3 DNA reads TGTGCCAGCAGCTTAACAGGGACACCCTCTATAACCTACAATGAGCAGTTCTTC. Amino acid sequence: CASSLTGTPSITYNEQFF.

The chain recombines TRBV20-1 with TRBJ2-1; tentative D call: TRBD2 (6 bases). Germline V CDR1 and CDR2: DFQATT, SNEGSKA (reference sequence). V shed 6 bases and J shed 4 bases, with 16 bases lying between them. The CDR3 runs 14 residues. CDR3 sequence reads: CSAGGDSIYNEQFF. Written as DNA, the CDR3 is TGCAGTGCCGGCGGGGACTCTATTTACAATGAGCAGTTCTTC.

This clone rates as medium-sized. The J gene is TRBJ2-7, the V gene TRBV20-1; D remains unclear. Germline CDR1 reads DFQATT; CDR2 reads SNEGSKA (reference sequence). CDR3 length: 12 residues. The V end was cut by 0 bases, the J end by 4 bases, with 7 bases between. In DNA, the CDR3 is TGCAGTGCTAGAGAGGCAGAATACGAGCAGTACTTC. Its translation: CSAREAEYEQYF.

This clone was recorded a few times. The chain recombines TRBV11-1 with TRBJ1-2; D may be TRBD1 (6 bases). Germline CDR1 SGHAT, CDR2 FQDESV (reference sequence). V was trimmed by 5 bases and J by 6 bases, leaving 22 bases between them. The CDR3 consists of 16 residues. The CDR3 sequence: CASSERTVGGVNGYTF. The CDR3 DNA reads TGTGCCAGCAGCGAACGGACAGTGGGGGGGGTGAATGGCTACACCTTC.

By share, this clone ranks as medium-sized. This chain connects TRBV2 to TRBJ2-2; a weak D match, TRBD2 (6 bases). The ends were cut back, 6 bases at V and 1 base at J, with 12 bases in the middle. The CDR3 loop spans 15 amino acids. Per germline, CDR1 SNHLY and CDR2 FYNNEI. CDR3 in DNA: TGTGCCAGCAGGGTACGGAGGGAGAACACCGGGGAGCTGTTTTTT. This gives the protein CASRVRRENTGELFF. The full variable domain, in which reference TRBV2 and TRBJ2-2 provide the parts outside the CDR3, is EPEVTQTPSHQVTQMGQEVILRCVPISNHLYFYWYRQILGQKVEFLVSFYNNEISEKSEIFDDQFSVERPDGSNFTLKIRSTKLEDSAMYFCASRVRRENTGELFFGEGSRLTVL.